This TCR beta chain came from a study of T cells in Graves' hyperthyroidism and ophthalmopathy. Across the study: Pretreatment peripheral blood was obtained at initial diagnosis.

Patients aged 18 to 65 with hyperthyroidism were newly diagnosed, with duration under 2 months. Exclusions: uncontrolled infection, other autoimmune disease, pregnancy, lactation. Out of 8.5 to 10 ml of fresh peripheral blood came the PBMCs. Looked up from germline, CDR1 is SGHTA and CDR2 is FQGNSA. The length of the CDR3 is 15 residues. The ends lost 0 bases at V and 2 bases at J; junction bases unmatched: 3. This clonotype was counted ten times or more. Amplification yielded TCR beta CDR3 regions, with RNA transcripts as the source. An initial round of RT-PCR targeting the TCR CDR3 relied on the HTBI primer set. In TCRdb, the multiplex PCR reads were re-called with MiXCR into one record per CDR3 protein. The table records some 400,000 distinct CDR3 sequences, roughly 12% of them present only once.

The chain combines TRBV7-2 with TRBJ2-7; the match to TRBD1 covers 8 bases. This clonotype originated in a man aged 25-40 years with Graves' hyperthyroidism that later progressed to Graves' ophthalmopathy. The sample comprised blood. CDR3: CASSLADRETYEQYF. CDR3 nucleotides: TGTGCCAGCAGCTTAGCGGACAGGGAAACCTACGAGCAGTACTTC.